This passage covers 5 T cell receptor beta chains from one sample sequenced in a study of T-cell memory formation after mild COVID-19. TCRdb re-derived calls from the 5' RACE reads in MiXCR, one entry per CDR3 protein. The sample shows fewer than 650,000 distinct CDR3 sequences, around a sixth of them seen only once. The source material was PBMCs or a T cell subset sorted from them (not recorded which). The receptors originated from an adult woman who had mild COVID-19 (a few samples of this study predate the infection). Cell type and time point are not known.

This clonotype was picked up a small number of times. The chain joins TRBV7-9 to TRBJ1-1, with unresolved D. The CDR3 runs to 14 residues. The germline V and J ends were trimmed by 5 bases and 0 bases, with 10 bases remaining between them. Germline CDR1 is SEHNR and CDR2 is FQNEAQ (reference sequence). DNA of the CDR3: TGTGCCAGCAGCCGAGGGTTTATGAACACTGAAGCTTTCTTT. The encoded protein is CASSRGFMNTEAFF.

This clonotype was seen a handful of times. The rearrangement uses TRBV20-1 and TRBJ1-2, with D possibly TRBD1 on 5 matching bases. Germline lookup yields CDR1 DFQATT and CDR2 SNEGSKA (reference sequence). V was cut by 5 bases and J by 2 bases, with 15 bases left in between. The CDR3 extends over 14 amino acids. The CDR3 protein is CSAHNRDGNYGYTF. The CDR3 bases are TGCAGTGCTCACAACCGGGACGGCAACTATGGCTACACCTTC.

The chain employs TRBV5-8 and TRBJ2-4, with D uncertain. The CDR3 runs 11 residues. Germline V gene data show CDR1 as SGHTS and CDR2 as YDEGEE. The V gene lost 3 bases and the J gene lost 10 bases, with 8 bases spanning the gap. CDR3 sequence reads: CASSWPVIQYF. CDR3 DNA: TGTGCCAGCAGCTGGCCGGTGATTCAGTACTTC.

The rearrangement links TRBV20-1 to TRBJ2-7; D may be TRBD2 (5 bases). CDR1 and CDR2 (germline): DFQATT, SNEGSKA (reference sequence). Trimming shortened V by 3 bases and J by 5 bases, and 17 bases separated the two germline ends. This CDR3 spans 14 amino acids. The DNA of the CDR3 is TGCAGTGCTAGGCCAAAGGAGCGGTGGCACGAGCAGTACTTC. Its translation: CSARPKERWHEQYF.

This clonotype was recorded a few times. The V call is TRBV4-1, the J call TRBJ2-7; TRBD2 matches at 7 bases. Germline V gives CDR1 MGHRA, CDR2 YSYEKL. This CDR3 spans 16 amino acids. J was trimmed by 1 base and V by 2 bases; bases with no gene match: 8. CDR3 bases: TGCGCCAGCAGCCAAACCCTTAGCGGGTTGTCCTACGAGCAGTACTTC. It specifies CASSQTLSGLSYEQYF.